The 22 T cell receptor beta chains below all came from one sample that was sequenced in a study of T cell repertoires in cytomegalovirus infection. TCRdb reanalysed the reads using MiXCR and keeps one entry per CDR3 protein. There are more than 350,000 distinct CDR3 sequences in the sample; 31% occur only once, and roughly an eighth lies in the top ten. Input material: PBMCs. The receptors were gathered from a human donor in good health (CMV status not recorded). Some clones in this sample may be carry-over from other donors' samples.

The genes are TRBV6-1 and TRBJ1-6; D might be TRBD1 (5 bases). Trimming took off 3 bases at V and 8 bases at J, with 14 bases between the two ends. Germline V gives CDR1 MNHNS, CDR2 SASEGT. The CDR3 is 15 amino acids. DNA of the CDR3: TGTGCCAGCAGTGATGCTCCACAGGCCTATTCACCCCTCCACTTT. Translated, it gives CASSDAPQAYSPLHF.

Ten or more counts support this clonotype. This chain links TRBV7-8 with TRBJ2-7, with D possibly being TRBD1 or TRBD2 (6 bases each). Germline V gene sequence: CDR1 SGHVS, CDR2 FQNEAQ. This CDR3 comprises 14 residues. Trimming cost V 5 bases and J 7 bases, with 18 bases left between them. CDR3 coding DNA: TGTGCCAGCAGCCCGCTAGGGGGGTCGAGGGAGCAGTACTTC. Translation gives CASSPLGGSREQYF.

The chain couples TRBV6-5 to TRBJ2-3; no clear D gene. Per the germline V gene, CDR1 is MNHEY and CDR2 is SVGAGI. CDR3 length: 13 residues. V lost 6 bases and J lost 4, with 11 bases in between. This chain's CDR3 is CASRAKVPDTQYF. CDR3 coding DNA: TGTGCCAGCAGGGCTAAGGTCCCAGATACGCAGTATTTT.

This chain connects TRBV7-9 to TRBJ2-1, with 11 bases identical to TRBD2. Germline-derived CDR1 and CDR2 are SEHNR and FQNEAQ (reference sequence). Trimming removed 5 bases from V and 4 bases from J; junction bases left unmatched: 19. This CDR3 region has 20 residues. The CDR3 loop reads CASSLRTAGTSGLTYNEQFF. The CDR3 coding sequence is TGTGCCAGCAGCCTACGGACGGCCGGGACTAGCGGACTTACATACAATGAGCAGTTCTTC.

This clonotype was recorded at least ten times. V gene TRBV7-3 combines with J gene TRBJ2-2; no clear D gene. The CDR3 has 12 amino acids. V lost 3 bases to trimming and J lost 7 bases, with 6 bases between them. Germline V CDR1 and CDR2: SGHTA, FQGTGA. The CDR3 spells CASSLSVGELFF. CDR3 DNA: TGTGCCAGCAGCTTGTCAGTCGGGGAGCTGTTTTTT.

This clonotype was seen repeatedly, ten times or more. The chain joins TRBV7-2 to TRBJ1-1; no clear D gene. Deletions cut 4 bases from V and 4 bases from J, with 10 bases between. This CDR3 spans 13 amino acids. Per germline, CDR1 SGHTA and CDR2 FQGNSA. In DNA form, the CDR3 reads TGTGCCAGCAGCTGGAACCGGGGCACTGAAGCTTTCTTT. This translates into CASSWNRGTEAFF.

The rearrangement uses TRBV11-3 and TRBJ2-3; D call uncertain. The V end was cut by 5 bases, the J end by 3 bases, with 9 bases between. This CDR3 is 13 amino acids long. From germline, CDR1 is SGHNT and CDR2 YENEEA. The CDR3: CASSVGVTDTQYF. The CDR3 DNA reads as TGTGCCAGCAGCGTCGGTGTTACAGATACGCAGTATTTT.

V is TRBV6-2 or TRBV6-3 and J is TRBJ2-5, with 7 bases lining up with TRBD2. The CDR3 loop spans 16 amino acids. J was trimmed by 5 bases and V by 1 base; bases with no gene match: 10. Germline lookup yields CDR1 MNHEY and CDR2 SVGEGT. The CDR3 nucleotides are TGTGCCAGCAGTTACTTACCGAGACTAGCCGAGGAGACCCAGTACTTC. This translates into CASSYLPRLAEETQYF.

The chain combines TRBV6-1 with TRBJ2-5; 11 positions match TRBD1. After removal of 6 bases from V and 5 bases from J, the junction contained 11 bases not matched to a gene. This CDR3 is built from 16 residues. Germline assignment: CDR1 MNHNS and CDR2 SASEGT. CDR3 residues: CASSHYRTGGRETQYF. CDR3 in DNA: TGTGCCAGCAGCCACTACCGGACAGGGGGCAGGGAGACCCAGTACTTC.

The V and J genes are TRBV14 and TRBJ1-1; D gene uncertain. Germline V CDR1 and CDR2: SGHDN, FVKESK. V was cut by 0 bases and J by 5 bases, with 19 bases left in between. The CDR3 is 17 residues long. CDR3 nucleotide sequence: TGTGCCAGCAGCCAAGATAGGGCAGGTCGGCGGAGGACTGAAGCTTTCTTT. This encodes CASSQDRAGRRRTEAFF.

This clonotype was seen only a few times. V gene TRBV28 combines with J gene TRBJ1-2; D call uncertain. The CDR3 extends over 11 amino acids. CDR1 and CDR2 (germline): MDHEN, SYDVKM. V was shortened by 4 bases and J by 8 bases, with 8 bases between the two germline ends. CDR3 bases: TGTGCCAGCAGTTCTCCCGGAGGCTACACCTTC. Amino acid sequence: CASSSPGGYTF.

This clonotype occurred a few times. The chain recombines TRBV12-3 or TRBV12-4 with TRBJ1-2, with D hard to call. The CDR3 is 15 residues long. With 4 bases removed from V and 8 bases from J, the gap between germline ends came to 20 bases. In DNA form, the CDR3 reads TGTGCCAGCAGTTATGATGACTCGCCTGTTGCGGGCTACACCTTC. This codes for CASSYDDSPVAGYTF.

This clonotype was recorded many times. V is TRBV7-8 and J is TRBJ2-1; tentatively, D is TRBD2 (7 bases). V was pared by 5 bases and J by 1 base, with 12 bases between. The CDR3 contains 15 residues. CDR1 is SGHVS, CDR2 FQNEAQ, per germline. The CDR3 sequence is CASSVRGASYNEQFF. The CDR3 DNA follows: TGTGCCAGCAGCGTACGGGGGGCGTCCTACAATGAGCAGTTCTTC. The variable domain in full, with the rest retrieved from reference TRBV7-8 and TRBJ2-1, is GAGVSQSPRYKVAKRGQDVALRCDPISGHVSLFWYQQALGQGPEFLTYFQNEAQLDKSGLPSDRFFAERPEGSVSTLKIQRTQQEDSAVYLCASSVRGASYNEQFFGPGTRLTVL.

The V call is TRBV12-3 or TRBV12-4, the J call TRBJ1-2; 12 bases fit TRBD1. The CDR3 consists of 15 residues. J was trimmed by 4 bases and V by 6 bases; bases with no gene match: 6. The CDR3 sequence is CASRTGTGGRYGYTF. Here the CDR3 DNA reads TGTGCCAGCAGGACCGGGACAGGGGGCCGCTATGGCTACACCTTC.

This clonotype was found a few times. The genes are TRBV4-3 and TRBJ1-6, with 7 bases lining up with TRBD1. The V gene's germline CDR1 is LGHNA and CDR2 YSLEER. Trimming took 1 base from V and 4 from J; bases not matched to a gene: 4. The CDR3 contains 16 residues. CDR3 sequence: CASSQVDRSYNSPLHF. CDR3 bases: TGCGCCAGCAGCCAAGTGGACAGGAGTTATAATTCACCCCTCCACTTT.

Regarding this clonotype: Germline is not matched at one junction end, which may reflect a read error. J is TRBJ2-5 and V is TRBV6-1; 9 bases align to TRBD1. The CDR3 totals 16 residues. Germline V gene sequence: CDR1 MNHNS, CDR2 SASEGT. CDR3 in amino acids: CASSEWGTGNQATQYF. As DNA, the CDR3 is TGTGCCAGCAGTGAATGGGGGACAGGGAATCAAGCGACCCAGTACTTC.

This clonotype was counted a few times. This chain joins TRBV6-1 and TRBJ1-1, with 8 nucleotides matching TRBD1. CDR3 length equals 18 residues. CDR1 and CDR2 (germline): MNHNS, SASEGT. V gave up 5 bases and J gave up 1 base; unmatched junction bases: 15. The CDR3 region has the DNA TGTGCCAGCAGTCTACGCCTTCATGGACAGGGCCCGAACACTGAAGCTTTCTTT. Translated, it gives CASSLRLHGQGPNTEAFF.

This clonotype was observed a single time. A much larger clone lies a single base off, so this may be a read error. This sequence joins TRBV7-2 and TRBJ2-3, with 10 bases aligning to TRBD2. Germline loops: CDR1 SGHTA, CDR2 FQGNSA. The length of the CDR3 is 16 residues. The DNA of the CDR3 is TGTGCCGGCAGCTTAAAGAGCGGGGGGGCGACAGATACGCAGTATTTT. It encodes CAGSLKSGGATDTQYF.

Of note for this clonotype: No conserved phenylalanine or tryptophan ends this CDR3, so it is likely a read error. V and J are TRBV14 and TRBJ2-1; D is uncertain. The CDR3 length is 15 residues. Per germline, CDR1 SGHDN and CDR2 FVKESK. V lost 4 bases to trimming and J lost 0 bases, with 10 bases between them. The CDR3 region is CASSPYMGSYNEQFL. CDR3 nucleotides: TGTGCCAGCAGCCCATACATGGGCTCCTACAATGAGCAGTTCTTA.

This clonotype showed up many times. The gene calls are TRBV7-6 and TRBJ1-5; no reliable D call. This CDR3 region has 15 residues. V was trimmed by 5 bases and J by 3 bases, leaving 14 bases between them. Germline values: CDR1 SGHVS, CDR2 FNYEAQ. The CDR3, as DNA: TGTGCCAGCAGCCCGACGGGAGGGCCCAATCAGCCCCAGCATTTT. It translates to CASSPTGGPNQPQHF.

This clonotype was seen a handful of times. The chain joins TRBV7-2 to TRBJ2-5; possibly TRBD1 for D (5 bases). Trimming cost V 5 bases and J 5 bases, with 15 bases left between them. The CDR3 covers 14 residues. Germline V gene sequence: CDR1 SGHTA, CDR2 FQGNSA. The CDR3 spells CASSRTRVDETQYF. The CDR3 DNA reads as TGTGCCAGCAGCCGGACCAGGGTGGACGAGACCCAGTACTTC.

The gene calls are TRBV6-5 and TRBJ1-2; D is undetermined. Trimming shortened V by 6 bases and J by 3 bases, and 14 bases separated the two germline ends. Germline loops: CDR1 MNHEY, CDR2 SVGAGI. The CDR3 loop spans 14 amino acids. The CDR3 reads CASRYLDGYYGYTF. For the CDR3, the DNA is TGTGCCAGCAGGTACCTGGACGGGTACTATGGCTACACCTTC.